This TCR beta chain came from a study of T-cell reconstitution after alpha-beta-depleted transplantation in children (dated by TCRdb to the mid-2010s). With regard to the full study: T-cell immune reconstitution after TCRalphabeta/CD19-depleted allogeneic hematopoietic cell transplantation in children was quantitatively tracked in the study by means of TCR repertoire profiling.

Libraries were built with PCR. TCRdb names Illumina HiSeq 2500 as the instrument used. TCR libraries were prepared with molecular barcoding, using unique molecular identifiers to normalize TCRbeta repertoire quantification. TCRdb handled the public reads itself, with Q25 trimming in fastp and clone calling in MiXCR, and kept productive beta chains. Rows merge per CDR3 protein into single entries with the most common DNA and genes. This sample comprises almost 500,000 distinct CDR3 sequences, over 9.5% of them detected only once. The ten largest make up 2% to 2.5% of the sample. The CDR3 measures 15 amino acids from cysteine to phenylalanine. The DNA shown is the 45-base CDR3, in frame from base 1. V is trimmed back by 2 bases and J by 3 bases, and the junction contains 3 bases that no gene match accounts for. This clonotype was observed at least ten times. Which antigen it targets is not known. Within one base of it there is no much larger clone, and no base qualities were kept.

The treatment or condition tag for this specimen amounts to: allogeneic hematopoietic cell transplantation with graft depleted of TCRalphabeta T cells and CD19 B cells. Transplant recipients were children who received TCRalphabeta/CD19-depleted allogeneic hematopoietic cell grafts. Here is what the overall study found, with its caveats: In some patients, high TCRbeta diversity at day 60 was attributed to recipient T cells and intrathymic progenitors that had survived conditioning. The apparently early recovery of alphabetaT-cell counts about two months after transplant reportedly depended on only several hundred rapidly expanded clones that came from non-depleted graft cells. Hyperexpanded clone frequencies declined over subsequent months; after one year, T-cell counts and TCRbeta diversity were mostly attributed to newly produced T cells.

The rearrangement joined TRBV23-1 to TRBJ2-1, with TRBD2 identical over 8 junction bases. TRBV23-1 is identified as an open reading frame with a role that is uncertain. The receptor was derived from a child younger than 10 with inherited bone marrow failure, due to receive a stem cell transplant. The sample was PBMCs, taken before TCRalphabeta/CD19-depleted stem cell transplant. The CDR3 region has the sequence CASSQVAGIYNEQFF. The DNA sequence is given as TGCGCCAGCAGTCAAGTAGCGGGAATCTACAATGAGCAGTTCTTC.